This is a list of T cell receptor beta chains from one sample in a study of blood T cell repertoires in COVID-19. The table came from immunoSEQ multiplex PCR; TCRdb's copy has only in-frame clones and leaves some out. Seen here are 75,000 to 85,000 clones, roughly four fifths observed once, and the top ten hold around 6.9%. The specimen sequenced was peripheral blood. These receptors all stem from a human donor in a cohort sampled during active COVID-19. Each CDR3 is given without its conserved first and last residue.

j_call: TRBJ1-6
v_call: TRBV9
cdr3_aa: ASSGQFSSYNSPLH

j_call: TRBJ2-7
v_call: TRBV5-1
cdr3_aa: ASSLAAGYEQY

j_call: TRBJ2-2
v_call: TRBV7-2
cdr3_aa: ASSLDRAGRGELF

j_call: TRBJ2-7
v_call: TRBV27
cdr3_aa: ASRTGGGEQY

j_call: TRBJ2-1
v_call: TRBV5-1
cdr3_aa: ASSLVSPGLAGASSYNEQF

j_call: TRBJ1-2
v_call: TRBV5-6
cdr3_aa: ASSGGDRADYGYT

j_call: TRBJ1-2
v_call: TRBV18
cdr3_aa: ASSPGTANGYT

j_call: TRBJ2-1
v_call: TRBV15
cdr3_aa: ATSILAGGLSNEQF

j_call: TRBJ2-7
v_call: TRBV9
cdr3_aa: ASSVGGQEPSEQY

j_call: TRBJ1-3
v_call: TRBV6-1
cdr3_aa: ASSERFRAGNTIY

j_call: TRBJ2-7
v_call: TRBV6-5
cdr3_aa: ASSRDRDSYEQY

j_call: TRBJ1-2
v_call: TRBV6-1
cdr3_aa: ASSEAPGGFYGYT

j_call: TRBJ2-5
v_call: TRBV20-1
cdr3_aa: SASSGGVQETQY

j_call: TRBJ1-2
v_call: TRBV7-9
cdr3_aa: ASSLLQYGYT

j_call: TRBJ2-1
v_call: TRBV11-2
cdr3_aa: ASSSHTGVAYNEQF

j_call: TRBJ1-2
v_call: TRBV19
cdr3_aa: ASTGERGSYGYT

j_call: TRBJ2-7
v_call: TRBV7-2
cdr3_aa: ASSFDQGNSYEQY

j_call: TRBJ2-5
v_call: TRBV5-1
cdr3_aa: ASSLGASVQETQY

j_call: TRBJ2-5
v_call: TRBV7-2
cdr3_aa: ASRGTGRGRVETQY

j_call: TRBJ1-1
v_call: TRBV5-4
cdr3_aa: ASSYPTGNTEAF

j_call: TRBJ2-6
v_call: TRBV30
cdr3_aa: AWSVLAGGAGANVLT

j_call: TRBJ1-2
v_call: TRBV7-9
cdr3_aa: ASSDQDYGYT

j_call: TRBJ1-5
v_call: TRBV7-9
cdr3_aa: ASSPGRGGLGNQPQH

j_call: TRBJ2-7
v_call: TRBV10-3
cdr3_aa: AISRSGTGDYEQY

j_call: TRBJ2-7
v_call: TRBV3-1/TRBV3-2
cdr3_aa: ASSQTSGGPYEQY

j_call: TRBJ2-7
v_call: TRBV3-1/TRBV3-2
cdr3_aa: ASSPKRGGSYEQY

j_call: TRBJ2-7
v_call: TRBV6-1
cdr3_aa: ASSDERGGRYEQY

j_call: TRBJ2-7
v_call: TRBV7-2
cdr3_aa: ASSLDGVPPREQY

j_call: TRBJ1-3
v_call: TRBV3-1/TRBV3-2
cdr3_aa: ASSLRDTWTSSGNTIY

j_call: TRBJ1-2
v_call: TRBV5-1
cdr3_aa: ASSGTGERENGYT

j_call: TRBJ1-1
v_call: TRBV27
cdr3_aa: ASSRQGAAAF

j_call: TRBJ1-5
v_call: TRBV6-1
cdr3_aa: ASSGWDRRHNQPQH

j_call: TRBJ1-2
v_call: TRBV3-1/TRBV3-2
cdr3_aa: ASSASEAGGGYT

j_call: TRBJ2-3
v_call: TRBV24-1
cdr3_aa: ATSGAGGADTQY

j_call: TRBJ1-2
v_call: TRBV3-1/TRBV3-2
cdr3_aa: ASSHGTGFGYT

j_call: TRBJ2-7
v_call: TRBV25-1
cdr3_aa: ASSGTVLGRIYEQY

j_call: TRBJ1-2
v_call: TRBV5-4
cdr3_aa: ASSLRDRGYGYT

j_call: TRBJ1-2
v_call: TRBV12-3/TRBV12-4
cdr3_aa: ASSDKPYGYT

j_call: TRBJ1-1
v_call: TRBV27
cdr3_aa: ASSKPGGNTEAF

j_call: TRBJ1-3
v_call: TRBV6-1
cdr3_aa: ASSDQGGNTIY

j_call: TRBJ2-3
v_call: TRBV7-7
cdr3_aa: ASRALSSTDTQY

j_call: TRBJ1-5
v_call: TRBV7-9
cdr3_aa: ASSLGTGPNNQPQH

j_call: TRBJ2-1
v_call: TRBV6-4
cdr3_aa: ASSAGTGIPHEQF

j_call: TRBJ2-7
v_call: TRBV3-1/TRBV3-2
cdr3_aa: ASSQHSGEQY

j_call: TRBJ2-3
v_call: TRBV7-2
cdr3_aa: ASSFSLDTQY

j_call: TRBJ1-2
v_call: TRBV27
cdr3_aa: ASSSRWFEGYT

j_call: TRBJ2-7
v_call: TRBV9
cdr3_aa: ASSHGSGTSGYEQY

j_call: TRBJ1-6
v_call: TRBV9
cdr3_aa: ASSETGNSPLH

j_call: TRBJ1-1
v_call: TRBV5-1
cdr3_aa: ASLQGPNTEAF

j_call: TRBJ2-7
v_call: TRBV6-6
cdr3_aa: ASSRAFRDRAYEQY

j_call: TRBJ2-6
v_call: TRBV12-5
cdr3_aa: ASGPRGGANVLT

j_call: TRBJ2-7
v_call: TRBV5-1
cdr3_aa: ASSSMSGSYEQY

j_call: TRBJ1-1
v_call: TRBV6-5
cdr3_aa: ASSYGGGTQGSEAF

j_call: TRBJ2-3
v_call: TRBV4-2
cdr3_aa: ASSQEWASTDTQY